The entry below gives a single TCR beta chain sequence along with its context. This clone was observed once. This clone's antigen is unknown. Per-nucleotide qualities are absent, and no much larger clonotype sits a single base away. Genomic DNA was isolated from the sorted cells so that the TCRbeta CDR3 region could be sequenced. The immunoSEQ Assay was used to sequence the TCRbeta CDR3 regions. The table comes from immuneACCESS by way of TCRdb, which keeps in-frame sequences with V and J called. Part of the clones is missing from these tables; in studies checked, under half for an unresolved V gene and the rest for unknown reasons. The sample table records tens of thousands of clones; 75% to 90% of these occur just once. The ten top clones hold more than 0.45% of the sample. Patients with a history of autoimmune disease or receiving systemic immunosuppression were excluded from the trial. Peripheral blood for TCR sequencing was drawn from every dose cohort at baseline, at cycle 4 day 1 and at cycle 7 day 1. Samples were obtained from an open-label, multicenter, first-in-human phase I dose-escalation trial of ivuxolimab. Adults with locally advanced or metastatic melanoma, renal cell carcinoma, hepatocellular carcinoma or head and neck squamous cell carcinoma were enrolled in the trial. Before TCR sequencing, CD4+ T cells and CD8+ T cells from peripheral blood were sorted into separate populations.

CDR1 and CDR2, looked up from the germline V gene, are MNHNS and SASEGT. The CDR3 runs 14 amino acids, cysteine and phenylalanine included. CDR3 DNA is the only sequence kept; it has 42 bases, read in frame from the first base. A distance of 13 bases separates the germline ends of V and J, which lose 7 bases and 3 bases respectively. The sample belongs to a study of OX40 agonist ivuxolimab in advanced cancers. Context from the whole study: The costimulatory receptor OX40 (CD134) was targeted by ivuxolimab, a fully human IgG2 agonistic monoclonal antibody. Intravenous ivuxolimab was administered to patients every 2 weeks at six dose levels: 0.01, 0.1, 0.3, 1.5, 3 and 10 mg/kg. Of the approximately 54 dose-escalation patients, hepatocellular carcinoma was present in about 20, melanoma in approximately 15, renal cell carcinoma in 9 and head and neck cancer in 9. In the dose-escalation cohort, 82.7% of patients were male, and the mean age was approximately 60 years with a range of roughly 20 to 80. Prior anti-PD-1, anti-PD-L1 or anti-CTLA-4 therapy was permitted, and 40% to 50% of dose-escalation patients had received checkpoint inhibitors. Partial responses were achieved by three dose-escalation patients, of whom one had hepatocellular carcinoma and two had cutaneous melanoma. The point of sequencing TCRbeta in the periphery was to test whether ivuxolimab changed TCR sequence diversity and drove clonal T-cell expansion. The paper describes the monotherapy dose-escalation part (N of about 55 patients) of the phase I trial of ivuxolimab.

What the authors observed across the whole study: Antigen specificity was not determined for the clonally expanded peripheral T cells. At doses from 0.1 to 3.0 mg/kg, clonal expansion was seen in both CD4+ and CD8+ blood T cells between baseline and week 6. After ivuxolimab, CD8+ T cells had more expanded clones than CD4+ T cells on average. Low levels of normalized T-cell clonal expansion were also shown by some nonresponding patients. In partial responders in the 0.1-3.0 mg/kg groups, normalized peripheral clonal expansion was found to be among the lowest, especially among CD8+ T cells.

The chain is encoded by TRBV6-1 joined to TRBJ1-5, with an unclear D gene assignment. Material: CD4+ or CD8+ T cells sorted from blood, obtained in a trial of the OX40 agonist ivuxolimab. The source of this sequence is an adult with an advanced solid tumor such as melanoma, head and neck, liver or kidney cancer. In nucleotide form, the sequence is TGTGCCAGCAACACTGACGGATCCAATCAGCCCCAGCATTTT. Translated, it reads CASNTDGSNQPQHF.